The next 11 T cell receptor beta chains were all read from a single sample in a study of CD8 T cells in ankylosing spondylitis. For these receptors, no antigen is known. A single record per CDR3 protein comes from TCRdb applying MiXCR to the 5' RACE reads. The table records 100,000 or so distinct CDR3 sequences, roughly 9% of them present only once. Study-wide findings and caveats: Fewer than ten highly homologous variants made up a TCR beta motif, and this motif appeared characteristic of ankylosing spondylitis blood.

Sequencing used blood, either unsorted or a sorted T cell fraction (not recorded which). These TCRs come from a male donor with ankylosing spondylitis.

This clonotype was seen a handful of times. J is TRBJ2-7 and V is TRBV18, with D perhaps being TRBD1 or TRBD2 (5 bases each). The germline V and J ends were trimmed by 6 bases and 3 bases, with 15 bases remaining between them. Germline CDR1 is KGHSH and CDR2 is LQKENI. The CDR3 loop spans 14 amino acids. The CDR3 is CASSLVGTDYEQYV. CDR3 bases: TGTGCCAGCTCCCTCGTGGGGACCGACTACGAGCAGTACGTC.

There are many counts of this clonotype. The chain recombines TRBV2 with TRBJ2-1; D not certain. V was clipped by 5 bases and J by 10 bases, with 9 bases between them. The CDR3 length is 11 residues. Germline assignment: CDR1 SNHLY and CDR2 FYNNEI. The chain's CDR3 is CASSPPSEQFF. DNA for the CDR3: TGTGCCAGCAGTCCGCCGTCAGAGCAGTTCTTC. The full variable domain, with the rest looked up from reference TRBV2 and TRBJ2-1, is EPEVTQTPSHQVTQMGQEVILRCVPISNHLYFYWYRQILGQKVEFLVSFYNNEISEKSEIFDDQFSVERPDGSNFTLKIRSTKLEDSAMYFCASSPPSEQFFGPGTRLTVL.

The sample holds a few counts of this clonotype. The CDR3 spells CATSDIQGSLDIDTQYF. Here the CDR3 DNA reads TGTGCCACCAGTGACATCCAAGGCTCCTTAGACATAGATACGCAGTATTTT. The chain uses TRBV24-1 and TRBJ2-3; D is uncertain. Germline CDR1 and CDR2: KGHDR and SFDVKD. V was cut by 4 bases and J by 5 bases, with 21 bases left in between. This CDR3 contains 17 residues.

This clonotype was seen many times. This chain connects TRBV10-1 to TRBJ2-2; D may correspond to TRBD1 or TRBD2 (5 bases each). Per the germline V gene, CDR1 is WNHNN and CDR2 is SYGVQD (reference sequence). The length of the CDR3 is 14 residues. Trimming cost V 6 bases and J 7 bases, with 15 bases left between them. CDR3 in amino acids: CASRRSREIGELFF. As DNA, the CDR3 is TGCGCCAGCAGACGTAGCAGGGAGATCGGGGAGCTGTTTTTT.

This rearrangement joins TRBV27 to TRBJ1-4, with 8 bases lining up with TRBD1. V lost 5 bases to trimming and J lost 6 bases; unmatched junction nucleotides: 14. CDR1 is MNHEY, CDR2 SMNVEV, per germline (reference sequence). The CDR3 spans 17 residues. The CDR3 bases are TGTGCCAGCAGTGCACTAACCAGGACAGGGATCGATGAAAAACTGTTTTTT. Its protein is CASSALTRTGIDEKLFF. Supplemented by reference TRBV27 and TRBJ1-4, the full variable domain reads EAQVTQNPRYLITVTGKKLTVTCSQNMNHEYMSWYRQDPGLGLRQIYYSMNVEVTDKGDVPEGYKVSRKEKRNFPLILESPSPNQTSLYFCASSALTRTGIDEKLFFGSGTQLSVL.

This clonotype was seen more than once but under ten times. This rearrangement joins TRBV30 to TRBJ2-2; D not certain. The CDR3 loop spans 14 amino acids. Trimming pared 0 bases from V and 3 bases from J, leaving 8 bases between. Germline CDR1 reads GTSNPN; CDR2 reads SVGIG (reference sequence). The CDR3: CAWSVLWDTGELFF. DNA of the CDR3: TGTGCCTGGAGTGTATTATGGGACACCGGGGAGCTGTTTTTT.

In this sample, this clonotype turned up many times. The V gene is TRBV19, the J gene TRBJ1-1, with D unresolved. The V gene lost 6 bases and the J gene lost 7 bases, with 6 bases spanning the gap. Germline loops: CDR1 LNHDA, CDR2 SQIVND (reference sequence). The CDR3 is 10 residues long. Written as DNA, the CDR3 is TGTGCCAGTAGGGACGGTGAAGCTTTCTTT. Translating gives CASRDGEAFF. Filled out from reference TRBV19 and TRBJ1-1, the complete variable domain reads DGGITQSPKYLFRKEGQNVTLSCEQNLNHDAMYWYRQDPGQGLRLIYYSQIVNDFQKGDIAEGYSVSREKKESFPLTVTSAQKNPTAFYLCASRDGEAFFGQGTRLTVV.

The table lists this clonotype with many counts. This chain uses TRBV18 with TRBJ1-5, with D maybe TRBD1 (6 bases). Looked up from germline, CDR1 is KGHSH and CDR2 is LQKENI. Trimming left V 4 bases short and J 1 base short, with 14 bases between. This CDR3 is 16 amino acids long. The CDR3 region has the DNA TGTGCCAGCTCACAAAGTGCGGGGGCAAGCAATCAGCCCCAGCATTTT. It is translated as CASSQSAGASNQPQHF.

This clonotype was recorded many times. This chain links TRBV20-1 with TRBJ1-1, with 7 bases aligning to TRBD1. V lost 4 bases, J lost 3 bases, and 2 bases stayed unmatched. Germline V gives CDR1 DFQATT, CDR2 SNEGSKA (reference sequence). The CDR3 is 12 amino acids. The CDR3 DNA follows: TGCAGTGCTACCAGGGGGGACACTGAAGCTTTCTTT. Residues: CSATRGDTEAFF.

This clonotype came up many times. The CDR3 is CASSKDRGVEAFF. The CDR3 coding sequence is TGTGCCAGCAGCAAGGACAGGGGGGTTGAAGCTTTCTTT. The rearrangement uses TRBV7-9 and TRBJ1-1, with TRBD1 matching over 10 bases. V was clipped by 5 bases and J by 7 bases; unmatched bases: 4. This CDR3 has 13 amino acids. Germline V CDR1 and CDR2: SEHNR, FQNEAQ (reference sequence).

CDR3 coding DNA: TGTGCCAGCAGCTTTGGGACAACCTACGAGCAGTACTTC. Its protein is CASSFGTTYEQYF. The chain carries TRBV5-6 and TRBJ2-7, with D perhaps TRBD1 (6 bases). The CDR3 has 13 amino acids. The V and J ends lost 2 bases and 2 bases respectively, with 8 bases between them. Germline V gives CDR1 SGHDT, CDR2 YYEEEE.